This T cell receptor (beta chain) was profiled in a study of T cells in Graves' hyperthyroidism and ophthalmopathy. Whole-study results and caveats: Prediction of ophthalmopathy progression came a median roughly 6.4 months pre-onset. Ophthalmopathy and stable hyperthyroidism were separated by a 13 V-J model.

This clonotype was seen more than once but under ten times. The antigen is undetermined. There were TCR beta CDR3 regions amplified from RNA transcripts. HTBI primers were used for first-round RT-PCR of the TCR CDR3. TCRdb ran MiXCR on the multiplex PCR reads and lists one entry per CDR3 protein. The sample lists a few hundred thousand distinct CDR3 sequences, approximately 14% occurring once. Trimming removed 4 bases from V and 0 bases from J; junction bases left unmatched: 5. CDR3 length equals 15 residues. Per germline, CDR1 SGHRS and CDR2 YFSETQ. If no ophthalmopathy progression occurred within 18 months, Graves' hyperthyroidism was stable. Patients were excluded because of uncontrolled infection, other autoimmune disease, pregnancy or lactation.

The chain combines TRBV5-1 with TRBJ2-7, with 9 bases identical to TRBD1. This sequence was found in a woman under 30 with Graves' hyperthyroidism. Sequences were obtained from blood. Here the CDR3 reads CASSRDRVTSYEQYF. CDR3 DNA sequence: TGCGCCAGCAGCCGGGACAGGGTGACCTCCTACGAGCAGTACTTC.